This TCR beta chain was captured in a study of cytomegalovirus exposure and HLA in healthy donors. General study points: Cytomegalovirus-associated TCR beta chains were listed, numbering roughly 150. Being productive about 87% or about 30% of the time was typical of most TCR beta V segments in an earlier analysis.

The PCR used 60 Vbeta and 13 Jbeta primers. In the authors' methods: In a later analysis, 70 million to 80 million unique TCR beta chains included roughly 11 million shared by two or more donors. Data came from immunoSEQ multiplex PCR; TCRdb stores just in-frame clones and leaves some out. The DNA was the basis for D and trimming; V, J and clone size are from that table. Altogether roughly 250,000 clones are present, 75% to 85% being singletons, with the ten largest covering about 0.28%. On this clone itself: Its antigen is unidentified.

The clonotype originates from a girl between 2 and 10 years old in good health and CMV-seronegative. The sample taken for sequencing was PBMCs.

This chain's CDR3 is CASSLDGTGAYGAMNTEAFF. The CDR3 DNA sequence: TGTGCCAGCAGCTTAGACGGGACAGGGGCCTATGGGGCTATGAACACTGAAGCTTTCTTT. The V gene is TRBV7-8, the J gene TRBJ1-1, with 10 bases matching TRBD1. Germline V gene sequence: CDR1 SGHVS, CDR2 FQNEAQ. The CDR3 is 20 amino acids. V lost 1 base to trimming and J lost 0 bases; unmatched junction nucleotides: 14.